The 17 T cell receptor beta chains presented below share a single source sample, sequenced in a study of T cell changes during pregnancy in multiple sclerosis. Only in-frame clones appear in the TCRdb table, and some are missing; sequencing was by immunoSEQ multiplex PCR. The repertoire includes 39,000 or so clones, approximately 92% of them detected once, and 9.5% to 13% sits in the top ten. Here the sequenced sample was CD8+ T cells from peripheral blood mononuclear cells, taken after pregnancy. The receptors come from a female donor with multiple sclerosis, enrolled in a pregnancy study.

The J gene is TRBJ2-7, the V gene TRBV5-4; D perhaps matches TRBD1 (5 bases). The CDR3 spans 15 residues. V was pared by 1 base and J by 7 bases, with 18 bases between. CDR1 and CDR2 (germline): SGHNT, YYREEE (reference sequence). The CDR3 bases are TGTGCCAGCAGCTTGTATGACAGACCCGCAGGGGAGCAGTACTTC. It specifies CASSLYDRPAGEQYF.

The chain links TRBV5-1 to TRBJ2-7, with TRBD2 matching over 14 bases. Germline V lookup: CDR1 SGHRS, CDR2 YFSETQ. This CDR3 has 15 amino acids. The V segment lost 4 bases and the J segment 3 bases; nucleotides outside the gene matches: 3. In nucleotides, the CDR3 is TGCGCCAGCAGCAAAGGGACTAGCGGGAGCTACGAGCAGTACTTC. Translated, it gives CASSKGTSGSYEQYF.

The gene calls are TRBV27 and TRBJ1-5; TRBD1 agrees at 7 bases. With V trimmed by 5 bases and J by 5 bases, 9 bases remained unmatched. The CDR3 is 15 amino acids. Germline V CDR1 and CDR2: MNHEY, SMNVEV (reference sequence). In nucleotides, the CDR3 is TGTGCCAGCAGTCGGAGAGGGGGCAATGATCAGCCCCAGCATTTT. It translates to CASSRRGGNDQPQHF.

This chain links TRBV6-1 with TRBJ2-1; TRBD2 matches 10 bases. V lost 4 bases, J lost 6 bases, and 6 bases stayed unmatched. Per the germline V gene, CDR1 is MNHNS and CDR2 is SASEGT. This CDR3 has 15 residues. Here the CDR3 reads CASSGKASGGNEQFF. The CDR3 region has the DNA TGTGCCAGCAGTGGTAAGGCTAGCGGGGGCAATGAGCAGTTCTTC.

The chain uses TRBV7-9 and TRBJ2-1; D remains ambiguous. Trimming left V 4 bases short and J 8 bases short, with 9 bases between. CDR1 is SEHNR, CDR2 FQNEAQ, per germline (reference sequence). The CDR3 totals 12 residues. CDR3 amino acids: CASSSRTDEQFF. The CDR3 coding sequence is TGTGCCAGCAGCTCCAGAACCGATGAGCAGTTCTTC.

The CDR3: CASSYYPSPSGRGNEQFF. In DNA, the CDR3 is TGCGCCAGCAGCTATTACCCGTCACCTAGCGGGAGGGGCAATGAGCAGTTCTTC. The chain has TRBV5-1 and TRBJ2-1; 12 bases map to TRBD2. The V and J ends lost 3 bases and 6 bases, in that order; junction bases with no gene match: 13. The CDR3 has 18 residues. The germline CDR1 and CDR2 sequences are SGHRS and YFSETQ.

The chain employs TRBV7-9 and TRBJ2-1; TRBD2 matches 10 bases. Germline CDR1 SEHNR, CDR2 FQNEAQ (reference sequence). This CDR3 contains 15 residues. J lost 6 bases, V lost 4 bases, and 6 bases had no gene match. The CDR3 region is CASSSPSGGPNEQFF. CDR3 nucleotide sequence: TGTGCCAGCAGCTCCCCTAGCGGGGGACCCAATGAGCAGTTCTTC.

This clone was seen just once. This chain uses TRBV4-1 with TRBJ2-1; TRBD2 aligns across 10 bases. With 4 bases clipped from V and 7 bases from J, the junction kept 4 bases outside the gene matches. Germline-derived CDR1 and CDR2 are MGHRA and YSYEKL. The CDR3 runs to 14 residues. The DNA for the CDR3 is TGCGCCAGCAGCCCTAGCGGGAGAAGGAATGAGCAGTTCTTC. This gives the protein CASSPSGRRNEQFF.

The chain combines TRBV10-3 with TRBJ2-1; D might be TRBD2 (6 bases). CDR3 length equals 15 residues. Per the germline V gene, CDR1 is ENHRY and CDR2 is SYGVKD. V was pared by 6 bases and J by 10 bases, with 22 bases between. The chain's CDR3 is CAIRGTEIFSGEQFF. The CDR3 coding sequence is TGTGCCATCAGGGGGACTGAAATCTTCTCGGGGGAGCAGTTCTTC.

The CDR3 is CASRNLAGENYNEQFF. CDR3 nucleotides: TGTGCCAGCAGAAACTTAGCGGGAGAGAACTACAATGAGCAGTTCTTC. The chain carries TRBV7-9 and TRBJ2-1, with TRBD2 matching 9 bases. The V segment lost 6 bases and the J segment 3 bases; nucleotides outside the gene matches: 9. Germline V gene lookup returns CDR1 SEHNR and CDR2 FQNEAQ (reference sequence). The CDR3 contains 16 residues.

V usage is TRBV6-5 and J usage is TRBJ2-7; a weak D match, TRBD1 (6 bases). The germline V gene encodes CDR1 MNHEY and CDR2 SVGAGI. Trimming removed 8 bases at V and 0 bases at J, with 8 bases between. The CDR3 consists of 12 residues. Written as DNA, the CDR3 is TGTGCCAGCGGGGACAACTCCTACGAGCAGTACTTC. Residues: CASGDNSYEQYF.

This chain connects TRBV5-6 to TRBJ1-1; D remains ambiguous. The CDR3 loop spans 12 amino acids. Deletions cut 2 bases from V and 7 bases from J, with 9 bases between. Germline CDR1 and CDR2: SGHDT and YYEEEE. The CDR3: CASSFGRGEAFF. CDR3 nucleotides: TGTGCCAGCAGCTTCGGACGGGGTGAAGCTTTCTTT.

The chain has TRBV25-1 and TRBJ1-2; 7 bases agree with TRBD1. This CDR3 contains 16 residues. CDR1 and CDR2 from the germline V gene are MGHDK and SYGVNS. Trimming took 6 bases from V and 4 from J; bases not matched to a gene: 14. CDR3: CASSRHTGTDAYGYTF. CDR3 DNA: TGTGCCAGCAGCCGACATACCGGGACAGACGCCTATGGCTACACCTTC.

The chain joins TRBV7-2 to TRBJ1-5, with 10 positions matching TRBD1. There are 17 residues in the CDR3. The germline CDR1 and CDR2 sequences are SGHTA and FQGNSA. V lost 5 bases and J lost 5; bases outside the gene matches: 12. The CDR3 reads CASSERDRGSIHQPQHF. For the CDR3, the DNA is TGTGCCAGCAGCGAGAGGGACAGGGGAAGTATCCATCAGCCCCAGCATTTT.

The CDR3 nucleotides read TGTGCCAGCAGTGAGTGGGACGAGAGGGGGAATGAGCAGTTCTTC. It specifies CASSEWDERGNEQFF. The genes are TRBV25-1 and TRBJ2-1; D may be TRBD1 (6 bases). V lost 3 bases, J lost 7 bases, and 16 bases lay in between. The CDR3 covers 15 residues. The germline CDR1 and CDR2 sequences are MGHDK and SYGVNS.

The chain has TRBV25-1 and TRBJ1-4, with 8 bases aligning to TRBD1. Germline-derived CDR1 and CDR2 are MGHDK and SYGVNS. The V segment lost 6 bases and the J segment 0 bases; nucleotides outside the gene matches: 12. This CDR3 has 18 amino acids. CDR3 region: CASSRPGQDYATNEKLFF. DNA for the CDR3: TGTGCCAGCAGCCGACCGGGACAGGACTATGCAACTAATGAAAAACTGTTTTTT.

The chain joins TRBV6-5 to TRBJ1-1; 7 bases agree with TRBD1. The CDR3 sequence is 14 residues long. Germline values: CDR1 MNHEY, CDR2 SVGAGI. V lost 0 bases to trimming and J lost 5 bases; unmatched junction nucleotides: 3. CDR3 in amino acids: CASSYSAGGTEAFF. CDR3 nucleotides: TGTGCCAGCAGTTACTCGGCAGGGGGGACTGAAGCTTTCTTT.